This T cell receptor (beta chain) was documented in a study of CD8 T cells in Susac syndrome. The CDR3 covers 13 residues. Germline V gene sequence: CDR1 KGHDR, CDR2 SFDVKD. Deletions cut 4 bases from V and 4 bases from J, with 8 bases between. High-throughput TCR beta sequencing covered peripheral CD8+ and CD4+ T cells. Negative isolation yielded CD4+ and CD8+ T cells, and FACS enriched TEMRA cells. The RNA, about 0.5 to 1 ug, was put through reverse transcription using random hexamers. TCR beta CDR3 was amplified by immunoSEQ covering 54 Vbeta and 13 Jbeta. One entry per CDR3 protein, called by TCRdb with MiXCR from the immunoSEQ multiplex PCR reads. This table has over 95,000 distinct CDR3 sequences, approximately 90% appearing once.

This chain links TRBV24-1 with TRBJ2-3; D is undetermined. The clonotype comes from a human donor in good health. Sequenced material: CD8+ T cells from PBMCs. The CDR3 region is CATSEGSSDTQYF. The CDR3, as DNA: TGTGCCACCAGTGAGGGATCGTCAGATACGCAGTATTTT.